The rows below give T cell receptor beta chains drawn from one sample of a study of blood T cell repertoires in COVID-19. The table came from immunoSEQ multiplex PCR; TCRdb's copy has only in-frame clones and leaves some out. The sample contains 340,000 or so clones, about 83% of which appear only once. Specimen: peripheral blood. Every receptor here comes from a man aged 30 to 39 with active or convalescent COVID-19. CDR3s include the opening cysteine and the closing phenylalanine or tryptophan. The D gene is left open where the match is weak. Not all rows give a size; the values are once, few, many and, for expanded clones, a class.

v_call	j_call	clone_size	d_call	cdr3_nt	cdr3_aa
TRBV3-1/TRBV3-2	TRBJ2-7	-	TRBD2	TGTGCCAGCAGCCAATTTTCCGGGAGGGCTTACGAGCAGTACTTC	CASSQFSGRAYEQYF
TRBV5-4	TRBJ1-3	few	TRBD1	TGTGCCAGCAGCCCGGGACAGGGGCCTGGAAACACCATATATTTT	CASSPGQGPGNTIYF
TRBV7-8	TRBJ2-3	-	-	TGTGCCAGCAGAGAAAGATTAGACGGGACTAGCACAGATACGCAGTATTTT	CASRERLDGTSTDTQYF
TRBV28	TRBJ2-3	-	-	TGTGCCAGCAGGGCCGACTCGGATACGCAGTATTTT	CASRADSDTQYF
TRBV7-2	TRBJ2-2	few	TRBD2	TGTGCCAGCACCGTAACCGTAGCGGGGAGGGCCGGGGAGCTGTTTTTT	CASTVTVAGRAGELFF
TRBV11-2	TRBJ2-1	-	TRBD1	TGTGCCAGCAACCTTAGAGGGACAGTTTTTTCCTACAATGAGCAGTTCTTC	CASNLRGTVFSYNEQFF
TRBV7-9	TRBJ1-4	once	TRBD1	TGTGCCAGCCTTCCCGGGACAGGGGCTAATGAAAAACTGTTTTTT	CASLPGTGANEKLFF
TRBV5-4	TRBJ1-1	-	TRBD1	TGTGCCAGCAACCAGTACAGGGGGCAGAACACTGAAGCTTTCTTT	CASNQYRGQNTEAFF
TRBV24-1	TRBJ2-7	-	-	TGTGCCACCAGTGATTTCCTAGGGGCAGCACAGTACTTC	CATSDFLGAAQYF
TRBV11-1	TRBJ2-7	-	-	TGTGCCAGCAGCTCAAGAGTATACGAGCAGTACTTC	CASSSRVYEQYF
TRBV7-2	TRBJ2-7	-	TRBD2	TGTGCCAGCAGCCGCACTAGCGTCTCCTACGAGCAGTACTTC	CASSRTSVSYEQYF
TRBV4-3	TRBJ2-1	-	-	TGCGCCAGCAGCCCTGACCCAGGGACAAGGCGGCATGAGCAGTTCTTC	CASSPDPGTRRHEQFF
TRBV19	TRBJ1-5	-	-	TGTGCCAGTAGTATAGGAGGGGGGCCCCAGCATTTT	CASSIGGGPQHF
TRBV5-1	TRBJ2-1	once	TRBD2	TGCGCCAGCAGCTTCAACGGGGGGTCCTACAATGAGCAGTTCTTC	CASSFNGGSYNEQFF
TRBV27	TRBJ2-3	many	TRBD2	TGTGCCAGCAGTTTATGGACTAGCGGAGGAGTCACAGATACGCAGTATTTT	CASSLWTSGGVTDTQYF
TRBV5-1	TRBJ1-1	-	TRBD1	TGCGCCAGCAGCACGCAGGGACAGGGCCACACTGAAGCTTTCTTT	CASSTQGQGHTEAFF
TRBV5-4	TRBJ1-1	-	-	TGTGCCAGCAGCTTAGGGGGAGACACTGAAGCTTTCTTT	CASSLGGDTEAFF
TRBV6-5	TRBJ1-1	few	-	TGTGCCAGCACCGAGGCGGGGGATACTGAAGCTTTCTTT	CASTEAGDTEAFF
TRBV6-5	TRBJ1-2	-	TRBD1	TGTGCCAGCAGTTACGCGACAGGGGGCTACACCTTC	CASSYATGGYTF